This T cell receptor (beta chain) was recorded in a study of shared clonotypes between healthy human individuals. The study's findings and limits: The study generally estimated greater richness for naive than memory subsets. In this cohort, only blood was sampled, and tissue repertoires likely differ.

Profiled with immunoSEQ multiplex PCR; TCRdb holds only in-frame clones, not every one. This table holds some 1 million clones, 65% to 80% found once. Points on this clone: As yet, its antigen is unknown.

This CDR3 is built from 15 residues. V was clipped by 6 bases and J by 2 bases, with 16 bases between them. The germline V gene encodes CDR1 MNHNS and CDR2 SASEGT. The chain recombines TRBV6-1 with TRBJ1-2; TRBD1 is a possible D gene (6 bases). The sequenced sample consisted of memory CD4+ T cells sorted from blood. As to subset: CD45RA-negative fraction. The sequence derives from a young man in good health. This CDR3 reads CASRIGGAENYGYTF. CDR3 coding DNA: TGTGCCAGCAGGATCGGGGGCGCGGAAAACTATGGCTACACCTTC.